These 16 T cell receptor beta chains share one sample of origin, sequenced in a study of CD8 T cells in Susac syndrome (dated 2019 in TCRdb). Library creation used the immunoSEQ multiplex PCR assay. RNA was extracted with the RNeasy kit and roughly 0.45 to 1 ug was reverse transcribed using random hexamers. Using fastp at Q25 and MiXCR, TCRdb reprocessed the public reads and kept productive beta chains. Entries are consolidated by CDR3 protein sequence, retaining the most common genes and DNA. The sample data list 250,000 to 350,000 distinct CDR3 sequences, and around 83% of these were observed just once. The ten largest clones add up to over 0.1% of the sample. Sequenced input: CD8+ T cells from PBMCs. These receptors all come from a human donor with multiple sclerosis.

This clonotype was observed a handful of times. The chain links TRBV9 to TRBJ2-3, with 9 bases matching TRBD1. Trimming at V came to 6 bases and at J to 1 base, leaving 12 bases not matched to a gene. CDR3 length: 17 residues. From germline, CDR1 is SGDLS and CDR2 YYNGEE. The DNA for the CDR3 is TGTGCCAGCAACCGGGACAGGGCTATCTACGGCACAGATACGCAGTATTTT. Its translation: CASNRDRAIYGTDTQYF.

The chain's CDR3 is CASSPRQGVNEQFF. Here the CDR3 DNA reads TGTGCCAGCAGCCCACGACAGGGGGTCAATGAGCAGTTCTTC. The chain recombines TRBV11-2 with TRBJ2-1, with 9 nucleotides matching TRBD1. The V gene end was trimmed by 5 bases and the J gene end by 6 bases; junction bases not matched to a gene: 5. In germline, CDR1 is SGHAT, CDR2 FQNNGV. This CDR3 is 14 amino acids long.

The V gene is TRBV6-5, the J gene TRBJ1-1; perhaps TRBD1 as D (5 bases). Trimming removed 0 bases at V and 0 bases at J, with 11 bases between. Germline V gives CDR1 MNHEY, CDR2 SVGAGI. This CDR3 is 16 amino acids long. In DNA, the CDR3 is TGTGCCAGCAGTTACTCGAGCGGCAGGGTGAACACTGAAGCTTTCTTT. This sequence encodes CASSYSSGRVNTEAFF.

This chain joins TRBV12-2 and TRBJ1-1; TRBD1, the table's D call, was not compared with the DNA. TRBV12-2 is a documented pseudogene. The CDR3 loop spans 17 amino acids. CDR3 sequence: CASRKDPDRTLNTEAFF. CDR3 coding DNA: TGTGCAAGTCGCAAAGACCCCGACAGGACCTTGAACACTGAAGCTTTCTTT.

This chain connects TRBV25-1 to TRBJ2-1; D is unresolved. The germline gives CDR1 MGHDK, CDR2 SYGVNS. V was cut by 4 bases and J by 8 bases, with 9 bases left in between. The CDR3 totals 12 residues. The CDR3 loop is CASSGPLDEQFF. The CDR3 DNA reads as TGTGCCAGCAGTGGCCCCCTCGATGAGCAGTTCTTC.

This chain joins TRBV7-9 and TRBJ2-7; D is possibly TRBD1 (5 bases). V was cut by 7 bases and J by 2 bases, with 12 bases left in between. This CDR3 has 13 residues. Per the germline V gene, CDR1 is SEHNR and CDR2 is FQNEAQ (reference sequence). CDR3 DNA sequence: TGTGCCAGCACCGTGACAGAGGCCTACGAGCAGTACTTC. Encoded protein: CASTVTEAYEQYF.

The CDR3 sequence: CASSYSPFGRGVNEQFF. The CDR3 DNA reads as TGTGCCAGCAGTTACTCCCCTTTCGGGAGAGGGGTTAATGAGCAGTTCTTC. The chain is built from TRBV6-5 and TRBJ2-1, with D perhaps TRBD2 (6 bases). CDR3 length: 17 amino acids. The germline gives CDR1 MNHEY, CDR2 SVGAGI. Trimming pared 0 bases from V and 7 bases from J, leaving 19 bases between.

V is TRBV3-1 and J is TRBJ2-1; possible D gene TRBD1, 6 bases. Trimming took 0 bases from V and 7 from J, leaving 10 bases between them. The CDR3 loop spans 14 amino acids. Germline CDR1 reads LGHDT; CDR2 reads YNNKEL (reference sequence). DNA for the CDR3: TGTGCCAGCAGCCAAGATTTGGGGGCGAATGAGCAGTTCTTC. Its protein is CASSQDLGANEQFF.

The DNA of the CDR3 is TGTGCCAGCAGTGGTATGACAGGGCCGGGAGTCCCCTACGAGCAGTACTTC. As protein: CASSGMTGPGVPYEQYF. The J gene is TRBJ2-7, the V gene TRBV28; D may be TRBD1 (7 bases). The V end lost 5 bases, the J end lost 2 bases, and 22 bases lay between the germline ends. The germline V gene encodes CDR1 MDHEN and CDR2 SYDVKM. This CDR3 has 17 amino acids.

J is TRBJ2-7 and V is TRBV29-1; D unclear. CDR3 length: 13 amino acids. Germline CDR1 SQVTM, CDR2 ANQGSEA. The chain's CDR3 is CGALTSNSYEQYF. DNA for the CDR3: TGCGGAGCCTTGACGTCGAACTCCTACGAGCAGTACTTC.

The rearrangement links TRBV28 to TRBJ1-5; tentative D call: TRBD1 (5 bases). Germline CDR1 MDHEN, CDR2 SYDVKM. This CDR3 contains 15 residues. V was trimmed by 5 bases and J by 0 bases, leaving 11 bases between them. CDR3 sequence reads: CASSPYRTSNQPQHF. The CDR3 DNA reads TGTGCCAGCAGTCCCTACAGGACTAGCAATCAGCCCCAGCATTTT.

This clonotype has more than one count but fewer than ten. The chain has TRBV19 and TRBJ2-7; D gene unclear. V lost 1 base to trimming and J lost 2 bases, with 12 bases between them. This CDR3 is built from 15 residues. Germline V gene data show CDR1 as LNHDA and CDR2 as SQIVND (reference sequence). CDR3 DNA sequence: TGTGCCAGTAGTATAGCGGGCAGATCTACCTACGAGCAGTACTTC. Its translation is CASSIAGRSTYEQYF.

CDR3 region: CASSVRGLAGGYELYNEQFF. The CDR3 bases are TGTGCCAGCAGTGTACGGGGTCTAGCGGGAGGGTACGAACTTTACAATGAGCAGTTCTTC. V and J are TRBV6-1 and TRBJ2-1, with 12 nucleotides matching TRBD2. This CDR3 spans 20 amino acids. The germline CDR1 and CDR2 sequences are MNHNS and SASEGT. V gave up 4 bases and J gave up 4 bases; unmatched junction bases: 17.

This clonotype has just one count. V is TRBV29-1 and J is TRBJ1-2; D gene unclear. Germline V gives CDR1 SQVTM, CDR2 ANQGSEA. The CDR3 sequence is 13 residues long. The V gene lost 5 bases and the J gene lost 5 bases, with 15 bases spanning the gap. CDR3 in amino acids: CSVSPSSSYGYTF. The CDR3, as DNA: TGCAGCGTTTCCCCTAGCTCGTCTTATGGCTACACCTTC. Full variable domain (missing parts from reference TRBV29-1 and TRBJ1-2): SAVISQKPSRDICQRGTSLTIQCQVDSQVTMMFWYRQQPGQSLTLIATANQGSEATYESGFVIDKFPISRPNLTFSTLTVSNMSPEDSSIYLCSVSPSSSYGYTFGSGTRLTVV.

The V and J genes are TRBV28 and TRBJ2-5; 8 positions agree with TRBD1. After removal of 2 bases from V and 2 bases from J, the junction contained 4 bases not matched to a gene. The CDR3 spans 15 residues. Germline values: CDR1 MDHEN, CDR2 SYDVKM. The CDR3 nucleotides read TGTGCCAGCAGTTTAATGGACAGGGCTCAAGAGACCCAGTACTTC. Protein: CASSLMDRAQETQYF. Combining the CDR3 with reference TRBV28 and TRBJ2-5 gives the whole variable domain DVKVTQSSRYLVKRTGEKVFLECVQDMDHENMFWYRQDPGLGLRLIYFSYDVKMKEKGDIPEGYSVSREKKERFSLILESASTNQTSMYLCASSLMDRAQETQYFGPGTRLLVL.

The chain couples TRBV2 to TRBJ1-5; D is undetermined. The CDR3 is made up of 18 amino acids. V was pared by 3 bases and J by 1 base, with 19 bases between. The germline V gene encodes CDR1 SNHLY and CDR2 FYNNEI. CDR3 in amino acids: CASSESFLRAESNQPQHF. DNA of the CDR3: TGTGCCAGCAGTGAGTCGTTCCTGCGGGCCGAAAGCAATCAGCCCCAGCATTTT.